Listed here are 14 T cell receptor beta chains from one sample, sequenced in a study of CD8 T cells in Susac syndrome (dated by TCRdb to 2018 to 2020). Libraries were prepared through the immunoSEQ multiplex PCR assay. RNA was extracted using the RNeasy kit, and about 0.5 to 1 ug of the RNA was reverse transcribed with random hexamers. TCRdb reran the public reads through fastp at Q25 and MiXCR, keeping productive beta chains. Rows with a matching CDR3 protein are joined into one entry that keeps the most common DNA and genes. This sample lists around 230,000 distinct CDR3 sequences; 90% to 96% were detected once. Approximately 0.094% of the sample comes from the top ten. The specimen was CD4+ T cells from PBMCs. The receptors come from a human donor with Susac syndrome.

The gene calls are TRBV20-1 and TRBJ2-5; D gene ambiguous. This CDR3 has 10 residues. Per germline, CDR1 DFQATT and CDR2 SNEGSKA (reference sequence). Trimming cost V 7 bases and J 5 bases, with 8 bases left between them. The CDR3 loop reads CSVNRETQYF. The CDR3 nucleotides are TGCAGTGTTAATAGGGAGACCCAGTACTTC.

The V and J genes are TRBV10-3 and TRBJ1-2; a possible D gene is TRBD1 (6 bases). Germline V gives CDR1 ENHRY, CDR2 SYGVKD. This CDR3 has 13 residues. The V end lost 4 bases, the J end lost 4 bases, and 10 bases lay between the germline ends. CDR3 DNA: TGTGCCATCAGTGGGGACACCCCCTATGGCTACACCTTC. Translation: CAISGDTPYGYTF.

V is TRBV7-9 and J is TRBJ2-1; no reliable D call. Germline CDR1 SEHNR, CDR2 FQNEAQ (reference sequence). V lost 4 bases and J lost 2, with 21 bases in between. The CDR3 extends over 18 amino acids. The CDR3 is CASSSIQGPQSTYNEQFF. CDR3 coding DNA: TGTGCCAGCAGCTCAATCCAAGGTCCCCAGAGTACCTACAATGAGCAGTTCTTC.

This sequence joins TRBV29-1 and TRBJ2-3, with TRBD2 matching 7 bases. The CDR3 extends over 14 amino acids. Looked up from germline, CDR1 is SQVTM and CDR2 is ANQGSEA. Trimming took 6 bases from V and 4 from J; bases not matched to a gene: 10. DNA of the CDR3: TGCAGCGTAAACTTCGGACTAGTGGCAGATACGCAGTATTTT. Its translation: CSVNFGLVADTQYF.

The V and J genes are TRBV25-1 and TRBJ2-5; possible D gene TRBD2, 7 bases. The CDR3 extends over 18 amino acids. The V end was cut by 3 bases, the J end by 1 base, with 21 bases between. The germline V gene encodes CDR1 MGHDK and CDR2 SYGVNS. The CDR3 coding sequence is TGTGCCAGCAGTGAGCTTCCGGGGGGCGGGACGAGCCAAGAGACCCAGTACTTC. Protein: CASSELPGGGTSQETQYF. The whole variable domain, remainder taken from reference TRBV25-1 and TRBJ2-5, is EADIYQTPRYLVIGTGKKITLECSQTMGHDKMYWYQQDPGMELHLIHYSYGVNSTEKGDLSSESTVSRIRTEHFPLTLESARPSHTSQYLCASSELPGGGTSQETQYFGPGTRLLVL.

J is TRBJ2-7 and V is TRBV20-1; 12 bases map to TRBD2. Germline CDR1 DFQATT, CDR2 SNEGSKA (reference sequence). V trimming: 4 bases; J trimming: 2 bases; junction bases outside the gene matches: 6. The CDR3 contains 15 residues. The CDR3 protein is CSATKTSGSPYEQYF. The CDR3 DNA reads TGCAGTGCTACCAAGACTAGCGGGAGCCCCTACGAGCAGTACTTC.

The V gene is TRBV30, the J gene TRBJ2-2; 10 nucleotides line up with TRBD2. The CDR3 consists of 19 residues. V dropped 0 bases and J dropped 2; count of bases not matched to a gene: 12. Germline CDR1 GTSNPN, CDR2 SVGIG (reference sequence). In DNA, the CDR3 is TGTGCCTGGAGTGTATCTCGTACTAGCGGGGTCAGAAACACCGGGGAGCTGTTTTTT. It is translated as CAWSVSRTSGVRNTGELFF.

The chain joins TRBV4-2 to TRBJ2-6, with a tentative D call TRBD1 (5 bases). V lost 0 bases to trimming and J lost 0 bases, with 15 bases between them. The CDR3 has 19 residues. The germline V gene encodes CDR1 LGHNA and CDR2 YNFKEQ. The chain's CDR3 is CASSQEGQGPLSGANVLTF. In DNA form, the CDR3 reads TGTGCCAGCAGCCAAGAGGGGCAGGGTCCCCTCTCTGGGGCCAACGTCCTGACTTTC.

The chain uses TRBV20-1 and TRBJ2-7; a possible D gene is TRBD1 (5 bases). Trimming left V 4 bases short and J 5 bases short, with 9 bases between. The CDR3 runs 11 residues. The germline V gene encodes CDR1 DFQATT and CDR2 SNEGSKA (reference sequence). CDR3 bases: TGCAGTGCTACTAGGGGAAACGAGCAGTACTTC. Translated, it gives CSATRGNEQYF.

The J gene is TRBJ2-1, the V gene TRBV28; TRBD2 might be the D (5 bases). CDR3 size: 17 residues. Germline V gene data show CDR1 as MDHEN and CDR2 as SYDVKM. Trimming shortened V by 2 bases and J by 0 bases, and 14 bases separated the two germline ends. In nucleotides, the CDR3 is TGTGCCAGCAGTTTAGTGCGTCCGAGCGGCTCCTACAATGAGCAGTTCTTC. This encodes CASSLVRPSGSYNEQFF. The complete variable domain, with remaining parts taken from reference TRBV28 and TRBJ2-1, reads DVKVTQSSRYLVKRTGEKVFLECVQDMDHENMFWYRQDPGLGLRLIYFSYDVKMKEKGDIPEGYSVSREKKERFSLILESASTNQTSMYLCASSLVRPSGSYNEQFFGPGTRLTVL.

The genes are TRBV5-8 and TRBJ2-5; maybe TRBD2 (6 bases). The CDR3 is 19 amino acids. CDR1 is SGHTS, CDR2 YDEGEE, per germline. Trimming shortened V by 3 bases and J by 4 bases, and 28 bases separated the two germline ends. The CDR3 protein is CASSSYTGTLGFRGETQYF. The CDR3 DNA follows: TGTGCCAGCAGCTCCTACACCGGGACTCTTGGATTCCGGGGAGAGACCCAGTACTTC.

Comment on this clonotype: Germline is not matched at one junction end, which may reflect a read error. V usage is TRBV28 and J usage is TRBJ1-4; D uncertain. The CDR3 contains 14 residues. Per germline, CDR1 MDHEN and CDR2 SYDVKM. CDR3 nucleotides: TGTGCCAGCAAAGAGGCATCTGCTAAGGAAAAACTGTTTTTT. This sequence encodes CASKEASAKEKLFF.

The chain recombines TRBV12-3 or TRBV12-4 with TRBJ1-3; unclear D gene. The CDR3 extends over 12 amino acids. V was trimmed by 2 bases and J by 4 bases, leaving 3 bases between them. CDR3 sequence: CASSLRGNTIYF. The DNA for the CDR3 is TGTGCCAGCAGTTTACGAGGAAACACCATATATTTT.

The chain is built from TRBV7-3 and TRBJ2-2; D is uncertain. V lost 2 bases and J 7 bases, leaving 5 bases between the germline ends. Germline V gene data show CDR1 as SGHTA and CDR2 as FQGTGA. This CDR3 is built from 12 residues. CDR3 in amino acids: CASSLGVGELFF. Written as DNA, the CDR3 is TGTGCCAGCAGCTTAGGGGTCGGGGAGCTGTTTTTT.